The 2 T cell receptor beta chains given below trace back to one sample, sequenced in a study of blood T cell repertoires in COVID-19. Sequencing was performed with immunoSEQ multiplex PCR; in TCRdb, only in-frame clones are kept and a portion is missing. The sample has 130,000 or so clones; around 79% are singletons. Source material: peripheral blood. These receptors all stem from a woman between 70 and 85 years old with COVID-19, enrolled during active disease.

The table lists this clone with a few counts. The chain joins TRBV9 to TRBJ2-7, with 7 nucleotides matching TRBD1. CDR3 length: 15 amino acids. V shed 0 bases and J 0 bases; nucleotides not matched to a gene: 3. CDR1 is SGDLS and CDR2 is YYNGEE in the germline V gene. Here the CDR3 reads CASSVGGQSSYEQYF. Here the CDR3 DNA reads TGTGCCAGCAGCGTAGGGGGACAGAGCTCCTACGAGCAGTACTTC. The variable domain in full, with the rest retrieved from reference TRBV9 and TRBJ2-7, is DSGVTQTPKHLITATGQRVTLRCSPRSGDLSVYWYQQSLDQGLQFLIQYYNGEERAKGNILERFSAQQFPDLHSELNLSSLELGDSALYFCASSVGGQSSYEQYFGPGTRLTVT.

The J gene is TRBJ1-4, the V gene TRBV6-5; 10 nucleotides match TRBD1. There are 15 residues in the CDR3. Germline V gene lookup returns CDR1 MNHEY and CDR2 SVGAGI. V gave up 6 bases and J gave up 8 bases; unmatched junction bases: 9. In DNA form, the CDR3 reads TGTGCCAGCAGCCGCTCGGGACAGGGGAACGAAAAACTGTTTTTT. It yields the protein CASSRSGQGNEKLFF.